This TCR beta chain stems from a study of T-cell memory formation after mild COVID-19. Study background: TCR clusters were largely donor specific. Study findings and constraints: Chiefly within CM and EM were the contracting CD4+ clones; CD8+ ones were within EMRA.

This clonotype turned up a few times. Its antigen remains unidentified. TCRdb fed the 5' RACE reads into MiXCR, producing one record per CDR3 protein. The sample has some 490,000 distinct CDR3 sequences, about 20% seen once; the top ten hold roughly an eighth. In germline, CDR1 is SGHTA, CDR2 FQGNSA. V lost 6 bases to trimming and J lost 0 bases; unmatched junction nucleotides: 11. This CDR3 is 17 amino acids long. The sequence was collected from an adult woman who had mild COVID-19 (a few samples of this study predate the infection). Cell type and time point are not known. The V call is TRBV7-2, the J call TRBJ2-1; 7 nucleotides align to TRBD2. The sequenced sample consisted of PBMCs or a T cell subset sorted from them (not recorded which). This CDR3 is CASSLRPGGSSYNEQFF. Written as DNA, the CDR3 is TGTGCCAGCAGTCTCCGTCCTGGCGGGAGCTCCTACAATGAGCAGTTCTTC.